These 17 T cell receptor beta chains were all obtained from the same sample, sequenced in a study of blood T cell repertoires in COVID-19. Produced via immunoSEQ multiplex PCR; TCRdb's table is partial and in-frame only. The sample records approximately 250,000 clones, 80% to 90% being singletons. The sequenced sample consisted of peripheral blood. The receptors come from a woman between 65 and 79 years old with COVID-19, enrolled during active disease.

In regard to this clone: This sample also contains other DNA sequences that code for the same CDR3. The J gene is TRBJ1-2, the V gene TRBV18, with TRBD1 matching over 7 bases. The junction had 6 bases not matched to a gene; V was cut back by 3 bases and J by 2 bases. Germline lookup yields CDR1 KGHSH and CDR2 LQKENI. The CDR3 is 15 amino acids. The CDR3 coding sequence is TGTGCCAGCTCACCGTCGGCAGGGGGGAACTATGGCTACACCTTC. It translates to CASSPSAGGNYGYTF.

This clone was picked up a small number of times. Its ends do not fully match the called genes, so a read error is possible. The rearrangement links TRBV4-2 to TRBJ1-1; TRBD1 matches 10 bases. This CDR3 has 16 amino acids. Germline CDR1 reads LGHNA; CDR2 reads YNFKEQ. DNA of the CDR3: TGTGCCAGCAGCCAGCGGGACAGGGGAATGAATACTGAAGCTTTCTTT. This sequence encodes CASSQRDRGMNTEAFF.

As regards this clone: An end of the junction does not agree with germline; a read error may underlie this. V usage is TRBV19 and J usage is TRBJ1-3, with a possible D match to TRBD1 (5 bases). Germline CDR1 is LNHDA and CDR2 is SQIVND (reference sequence). The CDR3 extends over 15 amino acids. The CDR3 loop is CASRIDSNSGNTIYF. The CDR3 DNA reads TGTGCCAGTAGAATAGACAGTAACTCTGGAAACACCATATATTTT.

The chain uses TRBV9 and TRBJ2-2; D possibly corresponds to TRBD1 (5 bases). V gave up 3 bases and J gave up 2 bases, with 14 bases separating them. This CDR3 has 16 residues. Germline CDR1 SGDLS, CDR2 YYNGEE. CDR3 coding DNA: TGTGCCAGCAGCGCCCTAACAGGAGACAACACCGGGGAGCTGTTTTTT. Protein: CASSALTGDNTGELFF.

The chain joins TRBV3-1 (or the pseudogene TRBV3-2) to TRBJ2-1; TRBD2 aligns across 10 bases. The CDR3 is 16 residues long. J gave up 4 bases and V 0 bases, and 3 bases lay outside the gene matches. In germline, CDR1 is LGHDT, CDR2 YNNKEL (reference sequence). The CDR3: CASSQEIAGGYNEQFF. The DNA of the CDR3 is TGTGCCAGCAGCCAAGAAATAGCGGGGGGTTACAATGAGCAGTTCTTC.

This chain joins TRBV5-6 and TRBJ2-1, with 9 nucleotides matching TRBD2. CDR1 is SGHDT and CDR2 is YYEEEE in the germline V gene. The CDR3 has 15 residues. V dropped 4 bases and J dropped 3; count of bases not matched to a gene: 5. The CDR3 loop is CASSLSGGGYNEQFF. Written as DNA, the CDR3 is TGTGCCAGCAGCCTTAGCGGGGGTGGCTACAATGAGCAGTTCTTC.

J is TRBJ1-2 and V is TRBV27; possibly TRBD1 for D (5 bases). CDR3 size: 15 residues. The V gene's germline CDR1 is MNHEY and CDR2 SMNVEV (reference sequence). The V and J ends lost 0 bases and 1 base respectively, with 9 bases between them. The CDR3 DNA reads TGTGCCAGCAGTTTATCGGAGACAGATAACTATGGCTACACCTTC. Protein sequence: CASSLSETDNYGYTF.

The chain combines TRBV30 with TRBJ2-1; TRBD2 aligns across 10 bases. J gave up 5 bases and V 5 bases, and 6 bases lay outside the gene matches. Germline V gene sequence: CDR1 GTSNPN, CDR2 SVGIG (reference sequence). CDR3 length equals 14 residues. The CDR3: CAWSRTSGDNEQFF. CDR3 DNA sequence: TGTGCCTGGTCTCGGACTAGCGGTGACAATGAGCAGTTCTTC.

The V gene is TRBV30, the J gene TRBJ1-2, with 11 bases that match TRBD1. The junction had 4 bases not matched to a gene; V was cut back by 0 bases and J by 7 bases. The CDR3 contains 14 residues. From germline, CDR1 is GTSNPN and CDR2 SVGIG (reference sequence). The CDR3 loop reads CAWSVRDRGFGYTF. DNA for the CDR3: TGTGCCTGGAGTGTTCGGGACAGGGGGTTTGGCTACACCTTC.

The genes are TRBV7-9 and TRBJ1-1; TRBD1 might be the D (5 bases). CDR1 and CDR2 (germline): SEHNR, FQNEAQ (reference sequence). The V gene lost 6 bases and the J gene lost 4 bases, with 9 bases spanning the gap. This CDR3 has 12 residues. The CDR3 protein is CASSPQGTEAFF. In DNA, the CDR3 is TGTGCCAGCAGTCCGCAGGGCACTGAAGCTTTCTTT.

This chain connects TRBV7-9 to TRBJ1-1, with 10 bases lining up with TRBD1. Germline-derived CDR1 and CDR2 are SEHNR and FQNEAQ (reference sequence). The CDR3 contains 14 residues. The ends lost 10 bases at V and 6 bases at J; junction bases unmatched: 11. This CDR3 is CATTGGASYPEAFF. DNA of the CDR3: TGTGCCACGACAGGGGGCGCATCTTACCCTGAAGCTTTCTTT.

The chain is built from TRBV7-9 and TRBJ2-2, with 9 bases that match TRBD1. Germline CDR1 is SEHNR and CDR2 is FQNEAQ (reference sequence). The length of the CDR3 is 16 residues. Trimming cost V 4 bases and J 2 bases; bases outside gene matches: 5. The CDR3 reads CASSSLGQGNTGELFF. The DNA for the CDR3 is TGTGCCAGCAGCTCCCTGGGACAGGGTAACACCGGGGAGCTGTTTTTT.

The chain uses TRBV4-3 and TRBJ1-1; D remains ambiguous. CDR1 and CDR2 from the germline V gene are LGHNA and YSLEER. The CDR3 has 15 residues. Trimming removed 1 base from V and 0 bases from J, with 9 bases in between. CDR3 amino acids: CASSQGAALNTEAFF. Here the CDR3 DNA reads TGCGCCAGCAGCCAAGGGGCCGCCCTGAACACTGAAGCTTTCTTT.

In this sample, this clone turned up once. The V gene is TRBV19, the J gene TRBJ2-1; 10 positions match TRBD2. J was trimmed by 3 bases and V by 0 bases; bases with no gene match: 11. CDR1 is LNHDA and CDR2 is SQIVND in the germline V gene (reference sequence). The CDR3 totals 19 residues. CDR3 sequence (DNA): TGTGCCAGTAGTATAGATCATTTAAGCGGGGGGGCCTACTACAATGAGCAGTTCTTC. The encoded protein is CASSIDHLSGGAYYNEQFF.

J is TRBJ2-7 and V is TRBV12-3 or TRBV12-4; D perhaps matches TRBD2 (6 bases). This CDR3 contains 10 residues. In DNA form, the CDR3 reads TGTTCAAGGGACTTCTACGAGCAGTACTTC. The encoded protein is CSRDFYEQYF.

The rearrangement joins TRBV11-2 to TRBJ1-2; D possibly corresponds to TRBD1 (6 bases). V dropped 5 bases and J dropped 1 base, with 17 bases sitting between them. Germline V gene sequence: CDR1 SGHAT, CDR2 FQNNGV. The CDR3 spans 16 residues. The CDR3 is CASSPLRDTINYGYTF. CDR3 sequence (DNA): TGTGCCAGCAGCCCTCTCCGGGACACCATTAACTATGGCTACACCTTC.

This chain uses TRBV28 with TRBJ2-1; 8 bases agree with TRBD1. The V and J ends lost 6 bases and 6 bases, in that order; junction bases with no gene match: 22. Germline assignment: CDR1 MDHEN and CDR2 SYDVKM. The CDR3 sequence is 19 residues long. CDR3 region: CASRYPGHERTGPRNEQFF. As DNA, the CDR3 is TGTGCCAGCAGGTACCCAGGTCATGAGAGGACAGGGCCCCGCAATGAGCAGTTCTTC.